This T cell receptor beta chain appears in the sequencing data of a study of blood T cell repertoires in COVID-19 (dated by TCRdb to about 2020). About the study as a whole: Samples covering the acute and convalescent phases of COVID-19 were provided by collaborators in the United States, Italy and Spain. The dataset comprised deeply sampled blood TCRbeta repertoires from subjects exposed to, actively infected with, or recovered from COVID-19. The samples were drawn from two sources: the first 160 participants of the ongoing ImmuneRACE study, and 950 to 1,500 subjects contributed by 6 global collaborators. A freely available public database, intended as a resource for researchers studying the immune response to SARS-CoV-2, is where the repertoires were released. Where available, HLA class I and class II types were obtained from metadata supplied by the sample provider rather than from assay-based typing. The sample metadata nearly always contained a de-identified subject ID, COVID-19 status, age in years and sex. The material from the prospective study consisted of cDNA or gDNA derived from T cells, B-cell-depleted T cells, or PBMCs. Overall study results and their limits: The quantity of clinical and demographic metadata differed by source and by participant and was supplied without curation.

TCRbeta CDR3 regions were amplified from genomic DNA by means of the immunoSEQ Assay, a bias-controlled multiplex PCR. From the authors' description of their analysis: The number of nucleated cells in each sample was estimated by amplification of reference gene primers within the assay. To quantify the absolute abundance of each unique TCRbeta CDR3 rearrangement, sequence reads were collapsed and filtered. For each sample, productive Simpson clonality was calculated as the square root of Simpson's diversity index over productive rearrangements. Not all clones reach the TCRdb copy of this immuneACCESS table, which keeps in-frame sequences only. Checked studies attribute under half of the gap to unresolved V genes and leave the rest unexplained. V and J calls plus clone size are reproduced from that table; the DNA served to infer D and trimming. In all, the sample holds approximately 220,000 clones, and about four fifths of those were seen once. The biggest ten clones account for roughly 4.7% of the sample.

The CDR3 contains 17 residues, cysteine and phenylalanine counted. The only DNA kept is the CDR3, 51 bases in frame from the first base. V and J are truncated by 4 bases and 1 base respectively, leaving an intervening sequence of 20 bases. The germline V gene (reference sequence) sets CDR1 to SGHNT and CDR2 to YYREEE. Concerning this clone: Its antigen is unknown. Base qualities are not at hand, and no much larger clone is one base apart.

Whole blood was collected in K2EDTA tubes by collaborating institutions according to the institutions' own protocols. For TCRbeta analysis, collaborators shipped samples in one of three forms: frozen whole blood, isolated PBMCs, or DNA extracted from either of those sample types. Sequenced: peripheral blood. This receptor was obtained from a woman in her 70s with acute or convalescent COVID-19. The chain is assembled from TRBV5-4 and TRBJ1-2; the D segment cannot be called with confidence. This receptor carries the CDR3 CASSPLKISDFNYGYTF. The DNA is TGTGCCAGCAGCCCCTTGAAAATCAGCGATTTTAACTATGGCTACACCTTC.